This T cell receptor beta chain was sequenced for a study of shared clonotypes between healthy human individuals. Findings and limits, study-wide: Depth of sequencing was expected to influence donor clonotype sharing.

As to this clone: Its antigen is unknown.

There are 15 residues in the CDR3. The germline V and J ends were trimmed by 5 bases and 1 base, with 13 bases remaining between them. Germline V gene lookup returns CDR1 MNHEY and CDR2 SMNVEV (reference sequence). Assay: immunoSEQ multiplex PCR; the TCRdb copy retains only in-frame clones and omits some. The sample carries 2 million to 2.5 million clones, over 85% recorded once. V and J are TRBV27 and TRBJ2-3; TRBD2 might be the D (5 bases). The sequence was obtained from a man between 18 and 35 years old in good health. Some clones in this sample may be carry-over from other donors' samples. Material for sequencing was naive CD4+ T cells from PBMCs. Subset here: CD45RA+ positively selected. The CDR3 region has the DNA TGTGCCAGCAGTGGCGACATGCGGGGCACAGATACGCAGTATTTT. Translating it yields CASSGDMRGTDTQYF.